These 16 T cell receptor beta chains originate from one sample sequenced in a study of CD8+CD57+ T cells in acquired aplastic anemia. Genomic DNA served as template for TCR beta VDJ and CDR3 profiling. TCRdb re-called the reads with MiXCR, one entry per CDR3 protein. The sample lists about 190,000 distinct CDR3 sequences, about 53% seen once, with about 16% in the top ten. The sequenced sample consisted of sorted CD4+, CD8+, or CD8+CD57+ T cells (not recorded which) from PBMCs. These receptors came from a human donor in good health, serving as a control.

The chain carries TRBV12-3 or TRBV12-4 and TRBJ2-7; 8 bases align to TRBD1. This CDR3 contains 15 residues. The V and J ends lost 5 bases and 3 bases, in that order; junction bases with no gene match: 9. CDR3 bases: TGTGCCAGCAGTCTTGGACAGGGTGGGGGCTACGAGCAGTACTTC. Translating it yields CASSLGQGGGYEQYF.

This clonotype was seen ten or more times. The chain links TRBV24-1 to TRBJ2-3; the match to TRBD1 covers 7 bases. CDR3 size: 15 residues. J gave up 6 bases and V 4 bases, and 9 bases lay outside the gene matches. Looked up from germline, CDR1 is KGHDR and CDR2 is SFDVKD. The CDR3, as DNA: TGTGCCACCAGTGACTCGACAGGGCCTGGGGATACGCAGTATTTT. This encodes CATSDSTGPGDTQYF.

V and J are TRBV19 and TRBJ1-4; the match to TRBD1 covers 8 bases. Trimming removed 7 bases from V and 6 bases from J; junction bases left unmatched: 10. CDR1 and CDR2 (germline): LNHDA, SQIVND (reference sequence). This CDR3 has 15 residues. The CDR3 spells CASIPRTGTDEKLFF. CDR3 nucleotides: TGTGCCAGTATCCCGAGGACAGGGACGGATGAAAAACTGTTTTTT.

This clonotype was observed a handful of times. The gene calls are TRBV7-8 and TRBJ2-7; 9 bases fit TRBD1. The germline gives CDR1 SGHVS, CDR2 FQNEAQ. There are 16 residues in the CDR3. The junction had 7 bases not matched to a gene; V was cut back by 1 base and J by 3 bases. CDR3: CASSLVPGTGIYEQYF. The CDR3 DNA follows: TGTGCCAGCAGCTTAGTCCCCGGGACAGGGATCTACGAGCAGTACTTC.

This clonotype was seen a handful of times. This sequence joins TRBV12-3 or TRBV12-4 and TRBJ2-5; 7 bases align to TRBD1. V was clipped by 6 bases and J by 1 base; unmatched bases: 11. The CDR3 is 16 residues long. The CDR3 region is CASSWYRGQLQETQYF. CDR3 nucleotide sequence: TGTGCCAGCAGCTGGTATAGGGGACAGCTCCAAGAGACCCAGTACTTC.

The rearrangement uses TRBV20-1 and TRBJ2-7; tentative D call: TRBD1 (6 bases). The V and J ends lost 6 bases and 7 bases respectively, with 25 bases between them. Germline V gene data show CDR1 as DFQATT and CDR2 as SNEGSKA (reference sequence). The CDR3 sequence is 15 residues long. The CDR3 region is CSATTGQLEDEEQYF. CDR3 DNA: TGCAGTGCCACAACCGGACAGTTAGAGGATGAAGAGCAGTACTTC.

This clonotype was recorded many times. The CDR3 spells CASSHVGTQRGESSYEQYF. CDR3 nucleotide sequence: TGTGCCAGCAGCCATGTCGGGACACAGCGTGGTGAAAGCTCCTACGAGCAGTACTTC. This rearrangement joins TRBV3-1 to TRBJ2-7, with D tentatively TRBD1 (6 bases). CDR3 length: 19 amino acids. CDR1 is LGHDT, CDR2 YNNKEL, per germline (reference sequence). V lost 3 bases and J lost 0, with 24 bases in between.

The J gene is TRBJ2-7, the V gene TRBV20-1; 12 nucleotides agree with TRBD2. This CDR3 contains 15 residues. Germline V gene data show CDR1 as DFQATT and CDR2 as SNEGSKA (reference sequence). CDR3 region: CSARTSGARYYEQYF. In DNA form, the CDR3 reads TGCAGCGCTCGGACTAGCGGGGCACGGTACTACGAGCAGTACTTC.

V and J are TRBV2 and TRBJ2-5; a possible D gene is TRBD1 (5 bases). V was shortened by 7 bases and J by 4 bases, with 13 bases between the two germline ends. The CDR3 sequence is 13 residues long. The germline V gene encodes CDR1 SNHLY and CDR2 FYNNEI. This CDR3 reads CASISGQGETQYF. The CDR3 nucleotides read TGTGCCAGCATCTCAGGGCAGGGAGAGACCCAGTACTTC.

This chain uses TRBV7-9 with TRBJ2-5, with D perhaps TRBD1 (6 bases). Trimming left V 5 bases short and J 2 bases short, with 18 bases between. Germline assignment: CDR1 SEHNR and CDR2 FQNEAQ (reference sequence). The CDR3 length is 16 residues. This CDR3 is CASSIGTRGGQETQYF. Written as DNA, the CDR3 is TGTGCCAGCAGCATCGGGACCCGAGGGGGACAAGAGACCCAGTACTTC. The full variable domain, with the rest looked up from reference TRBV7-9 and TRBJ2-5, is DTGVSQNPRHKITKRGQNVTFRCDPISEHNRLYWYRQTLGQGPEFLTYFQNEAQLEKSRLLSDRFSAERPKGSFSTLEIQRTEQGDSAMYLCASSIGTRGGQETQYFGPGTRLLVL.

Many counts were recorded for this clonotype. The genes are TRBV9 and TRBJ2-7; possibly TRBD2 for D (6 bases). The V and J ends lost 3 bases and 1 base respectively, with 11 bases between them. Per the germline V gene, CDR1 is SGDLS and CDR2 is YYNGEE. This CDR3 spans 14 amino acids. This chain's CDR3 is CASSASRGSYEQYF. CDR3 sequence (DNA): TGTGCCAGCAGCGCCTCTCGGGGGTCCTACGAGCAGTACTTC.

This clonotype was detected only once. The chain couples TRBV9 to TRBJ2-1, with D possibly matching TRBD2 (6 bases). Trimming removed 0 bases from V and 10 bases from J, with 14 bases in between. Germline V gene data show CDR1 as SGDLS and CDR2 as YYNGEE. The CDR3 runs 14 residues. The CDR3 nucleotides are TGTGCCAGCAGCGTAGTAGGAGGGGTGGAGGAGCAGTTCTTC. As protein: CASSVVGGVEEQFF.

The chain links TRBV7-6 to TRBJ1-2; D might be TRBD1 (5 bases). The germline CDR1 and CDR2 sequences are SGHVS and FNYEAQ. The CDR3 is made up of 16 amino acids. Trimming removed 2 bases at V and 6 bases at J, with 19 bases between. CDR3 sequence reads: CASSLNVPGRANGYTF. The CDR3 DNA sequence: TGTGCCAGCAGCTTAAACGTGCCAGGGAGGGCCAATGGCTACACCTTC.

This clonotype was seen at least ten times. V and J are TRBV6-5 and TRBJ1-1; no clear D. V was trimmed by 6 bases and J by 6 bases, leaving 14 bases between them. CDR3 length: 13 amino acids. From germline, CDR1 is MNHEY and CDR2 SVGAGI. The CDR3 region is CASRPRLGAEAFF. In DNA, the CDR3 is TGTGCCAGCAGACCCCGTCTTGGGGCTGAAGCTTTCTTT.

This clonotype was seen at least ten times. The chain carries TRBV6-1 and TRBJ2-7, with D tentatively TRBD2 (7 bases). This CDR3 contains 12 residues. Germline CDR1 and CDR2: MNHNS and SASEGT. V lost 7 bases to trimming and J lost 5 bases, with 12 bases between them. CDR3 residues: CASNWGGHEQYF. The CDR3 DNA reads TGTGCCAGCAACTGGGGGGGCCACGAGCAGTACTTC.

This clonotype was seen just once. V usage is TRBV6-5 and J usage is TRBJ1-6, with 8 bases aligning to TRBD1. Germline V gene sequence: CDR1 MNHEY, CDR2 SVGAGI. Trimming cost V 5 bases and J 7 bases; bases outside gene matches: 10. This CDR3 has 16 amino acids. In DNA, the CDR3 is TGTGCCAGCAGTGAGGCGCAGGGGGCGATGAATTCACCCCTCCACTTT. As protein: CASSEAQGAMNSPLHF.